Included here is one TCR beta chain sequence, with context. The record originates from a study of blood T cell repertoires in COVID-19. For the study at large: Some COVID-19 samples were acute and others convalescent; all came from the United States, Italy and Spain.

Methods used by the authors: Amplification of reference gene primers was used by the study to estimate nucleated cell counts. The assay was immunoSEQ multiplex PCR, and TCRdb's table has in-frame clones only and misses some. That table gives V, J and clone size, and the DNA gave D and trimming. The sample contains 65,000 or so clones, over 65% of which appear only once. Per the germline V gene, CDR1 is SQVTM and CDR2 is ANQGSEA. Trimming took off 0 bases at V and 2 bases at J, with 10 bases between the two ends. The CDR3 spans 14 residues. The rearrangement uses TRBV29-1 and TRBJ1-2; possible D gene TRBD1, 5 bases. This TCR was sampled from a woman in her seventies with acute or convalescent COVID-19. Specimen: peripheral blood. Here the CDR3 reads CSVEDDRQNYGYTF. CDR3 sequence (DNA): TGCAGCGTTGAAGACGACAGACAAAACTATGGCTACACCTTC.